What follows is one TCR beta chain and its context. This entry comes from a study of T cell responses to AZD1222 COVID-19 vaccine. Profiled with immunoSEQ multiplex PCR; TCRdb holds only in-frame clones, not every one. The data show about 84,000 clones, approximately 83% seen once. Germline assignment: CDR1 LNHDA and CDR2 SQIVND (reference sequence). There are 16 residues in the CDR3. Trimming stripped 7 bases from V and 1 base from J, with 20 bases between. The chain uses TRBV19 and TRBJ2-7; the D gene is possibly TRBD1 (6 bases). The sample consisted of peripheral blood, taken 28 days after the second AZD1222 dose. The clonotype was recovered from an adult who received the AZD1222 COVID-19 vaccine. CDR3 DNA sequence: TGTGCCAGTAAAGAGCAGGACAGCGTAGAATCCTACGAGCAGTACTTC. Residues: CASKEQDSVESYEQYF.